This T cell receptor beta chain came from a study of human versus mouse CDR3 diversity and MHC coevolution. Method: immunoSEQ multiplex PCR; TCRdb's copy keeps in-frame clones and lacks some. The data hold roughly 80,000 clones, with over 85% observed a single time. A note on this clone: Its antigen is undetermined.

The study's findings and limits: iCHAO1 estimated the human TCR beta repertoire at roughly 1.6 million clonotypes.

The V gene's germline CDR1 is SGHTA and CDR2 FQGNSA. The ends were cut back, 1 base at V and 9 bases at J, with 13 bases in the middle. CDR3 length equals 14 residues. Sequencing used naive CD4+ T cells from blood. Specified subset: CD45RO-negative CD62L-positive naive CD4 T cells. This TCR derives from a person aged 25 to 69 in good health. The V gene is TRBV7-2, the J gene TRBJ1-5, with a tentative D call TRBD1 (5 bases). CDR3 in DNA: TGTGCCAGCAGCTTAGAAGGGACTCGGGGGCCCCAGCATTTT. Protein product: CASSLEGTRGPQHF.